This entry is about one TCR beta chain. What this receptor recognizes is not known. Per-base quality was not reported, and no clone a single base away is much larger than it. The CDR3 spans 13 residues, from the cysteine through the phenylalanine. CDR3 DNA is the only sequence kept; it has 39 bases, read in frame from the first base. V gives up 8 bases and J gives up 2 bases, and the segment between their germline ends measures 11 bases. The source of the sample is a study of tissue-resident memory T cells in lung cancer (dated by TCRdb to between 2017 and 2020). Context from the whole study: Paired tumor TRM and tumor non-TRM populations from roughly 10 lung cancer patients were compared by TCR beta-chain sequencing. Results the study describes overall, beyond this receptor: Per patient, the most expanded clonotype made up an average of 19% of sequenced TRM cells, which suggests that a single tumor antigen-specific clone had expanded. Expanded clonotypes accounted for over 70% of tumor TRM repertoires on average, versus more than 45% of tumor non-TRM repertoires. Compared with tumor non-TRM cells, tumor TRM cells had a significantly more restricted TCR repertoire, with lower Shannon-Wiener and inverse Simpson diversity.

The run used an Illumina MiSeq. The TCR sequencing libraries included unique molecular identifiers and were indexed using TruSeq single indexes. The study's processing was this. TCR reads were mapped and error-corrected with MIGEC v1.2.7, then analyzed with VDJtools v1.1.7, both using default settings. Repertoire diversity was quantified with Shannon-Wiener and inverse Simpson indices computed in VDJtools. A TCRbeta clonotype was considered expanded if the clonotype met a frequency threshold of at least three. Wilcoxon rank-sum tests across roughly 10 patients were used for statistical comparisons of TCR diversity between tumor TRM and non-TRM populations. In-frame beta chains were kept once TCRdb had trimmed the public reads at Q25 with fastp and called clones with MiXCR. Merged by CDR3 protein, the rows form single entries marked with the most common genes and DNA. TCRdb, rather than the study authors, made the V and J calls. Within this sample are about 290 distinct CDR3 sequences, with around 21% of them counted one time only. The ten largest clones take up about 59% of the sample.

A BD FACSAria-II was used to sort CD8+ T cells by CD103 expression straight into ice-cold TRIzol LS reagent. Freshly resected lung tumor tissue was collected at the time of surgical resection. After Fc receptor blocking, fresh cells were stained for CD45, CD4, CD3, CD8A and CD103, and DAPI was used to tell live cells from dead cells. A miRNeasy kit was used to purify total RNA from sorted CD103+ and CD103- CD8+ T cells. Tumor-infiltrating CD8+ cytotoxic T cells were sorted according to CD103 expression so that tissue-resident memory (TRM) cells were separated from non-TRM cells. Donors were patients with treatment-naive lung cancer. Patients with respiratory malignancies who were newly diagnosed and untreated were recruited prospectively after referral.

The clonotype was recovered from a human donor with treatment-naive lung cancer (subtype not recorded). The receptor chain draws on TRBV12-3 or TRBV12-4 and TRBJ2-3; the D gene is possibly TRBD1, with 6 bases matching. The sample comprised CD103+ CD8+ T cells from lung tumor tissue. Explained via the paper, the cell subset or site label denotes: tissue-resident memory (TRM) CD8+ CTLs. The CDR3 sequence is CASLDSNTDTQYF. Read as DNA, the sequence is TGTGCCAGCTTGGACAGTAACACAGATACGCAGTATTTT.